This T cell receptor (beta chain) appears in the sequencing data of a study of blood T cell repertoires in COVID-19. Study information: Samples representing acute and convalescent COVID-19 were sourced from the United States, Italy and Spain. T cells, B-cell-depleted T cells, or PBMCs supplied cDNA or gDNA.

Source study methods: From reference gene primer amplification, estimates of nucleated cell counts were derived. Measured with immunoSEQ multiplex PCR; TCRdb has only the in-frame clones, and not every one. The V and J calls and clone size come from that table; D and trimming were worked out from the DNA. The table has some 28,000 clones, 76% seen once. Germline V gives CDR1 MNHEY, CDR2 SVGAGI. The CDR3 is made up of 13 amino acids. V was cut by 4 bases and J by 0 bases, with 4 bases left in between. The chain recombines TRBV6-5 with TRBJ1-5, with D hard to call. Sequencing was carried out using peripheral blood. The TCR originated in a man between 70 and 80 years old with acute or convalescent COVID-19. The CDR3 reads CASSLHSNQPQHF. As DNA, the CDR3 is TGTGCCAGCAGTTTACATAGCAATCAGCCCCAGCATTTT.